This T cell receptor beta chain came from a study of persistence of HIV-infected CD4 T cells (dated by TCRdb to 2018 to 2021). Regarding the research as a whole: Participants had been on suppressive ART for a median of 8 years. Peripheral blood samples of up to roughly 180 mL were obtained at multiple time points, with the exception of two participants, for whom leukapheresis was performed at a single time point. Anti-CD3/anti-CD28 stimulation activated a higher proportion of cells, with a lower memory fraction, than antigen stimulation. CMV- and HIV-1 Gag-responding CD4+ T cells were isolated from ART-treated individuals so that antigen-driven clonal expansion of HIV-1-infected cells could be examined. TCRbeta sequencing assessed the clonality of all cells in each sorted population, while proviral sequencing assessed the clonality of infected cells. Cross-participant TCR cluster analysis included roughly 8 participants for CMV and over five participants for Gag.

The immunoSEQ hsTCRB assay version 4 in survey mode was used to sequence TCRbeta repertoires from genomic DNA. For TCRbeta sequencing, genomic DNA was diluted to 9.5 to 10 ng/uL, and up to 1 ug was used per sample. On the study's bioinformatics: TCRbeta data were analyzed in ImmunoSeq Analyzer 3.0, with diversity computed on productive nucleotide rearrangements. Using the Immunarch R package, lower-bound TCR diversity was estimated with the improved Chao index and clonality was estimated with the Gini coefficient. When different nucleotide rearrangements encoded the same CDR3beta amino acid sequence, each rearrangement was treated as a distinct clonotype. Differential abundance analysis found TCRbeta sequences that were significantly enriched in antigen-responding cells compared with anti-CD3/anti-CD28-activated cells. GLIPH2 clustered TCRs by predicted peptide-MHC specificity, both within individual participants and across merged participant data sets. As stored in TCRdb, this immuneACCESS dataset retains in-frame rearrangements with V and J assigned. A fraction of the clones does not appear; measured against another copy, unresolved V genes explain less than half of the discrepancy, and the remainder lacks a known reason. V and J calls and clone size are those listed in that table; D and trimming were worked out from the DNA. This sample holds tens of thousands of clones; around 89% were observed only once. The top ten hold more than 2.5% of the sample.

The research as a whole found: Antigen-responding cells were enriched for degenerate expanded CDR3beta sequences, which suggests convergent selection of CD4+ responses to CMV and Gag. Restriction of bulk TCR analyses to the rare CMV-responding cells that actually carried HIV-1 proviruses was not possible. TCRbeta richness in CMV- and Gag-responding cells was significantly lower than in anti-CD3/anti-CD28-responding cells; CMV-responding cells had higher oligoclonality than CD3/CD28-stimulated and Gag-responding cells. Only a small number of individuals took part in the study, and the range of antigens tested was limited. A correlation was observed between TCR oligoclonality and proviral oligoclonality within the same sorted populations.

The sample's treatment or condition label, decoded: suppressive antiretroviral therapy. As a nonspecific positive control representing the CD4+ T cell repertoire, cells were stimulated with anti-CD3/anti-CD28 magnetic beads. CD4+ T cells that responded were sorted based on upregulation of both CD40 ligand and CD69. Participants were HIV-1-infected adults who started suppressive ART during chronic infection. Plasma HIV-1 RNA had been undetectable (below 50 copies/mL) in participants for at least 4 years. To be included, participants needed a CD4+ T cell count above 400 cells/uL and a positive CMV serology. Before stimulation, PBMCs were isolated using density centrifugation and depleted of CD8+ T cells. CD8-depleted PBMCs were stimulated for 15 to 20 hours with anti-CD28/CD49d costimulation, CD40-blocking antibody and enfuvirtide to prevent new infections. Cells were sorted on a Beckman Coulter MoFlo Legacy or XDP sorter, with propidium iodide excluding dead cells. Genomic DNA was extracted using the QIAamp DNA Mini Kit for samples with more than one million cells and using the Quick-DNA Microprep Kit for all other samples.

Cut back by 3 bases and 7 bases, the V and J ends lie 14 bases apart. The CDR1 and CDR2 encoded by the germline V gene are SGHRS and YFSETQ. The CDR3 contains 13 residues, cysteine and phenylalanine counted. Only the CDR3 region is kept as DNA, spanning 39 bases read in frame from base 1. As for this clone: Its binding antigen is unknown. No much larger clone is present one base from it, and per-base qualities are unavailable.

The receptor was derived from an adult woman with HIV who was CMV-seropositive. The chain links TRBV5-1 with TRBJ2-7; no D gene is confidently identified. Material: CD4+ T cells sorted from PBMCs after approximately 20-hour stimulation, obtained from a patient who received antiretroviral therapy. What the cell subset or site label conveys for this sample: CD40L+CD69+ CD4 T cells responding to anti-CD3/anti-CD28 beads, representing the overall repertoire. The DNA sequence is as follows: TGCGCCAGCAGCTCCCCCGACGCGAGGGAGCAGTACTTC. This codes for CASSSPDAREQYF.